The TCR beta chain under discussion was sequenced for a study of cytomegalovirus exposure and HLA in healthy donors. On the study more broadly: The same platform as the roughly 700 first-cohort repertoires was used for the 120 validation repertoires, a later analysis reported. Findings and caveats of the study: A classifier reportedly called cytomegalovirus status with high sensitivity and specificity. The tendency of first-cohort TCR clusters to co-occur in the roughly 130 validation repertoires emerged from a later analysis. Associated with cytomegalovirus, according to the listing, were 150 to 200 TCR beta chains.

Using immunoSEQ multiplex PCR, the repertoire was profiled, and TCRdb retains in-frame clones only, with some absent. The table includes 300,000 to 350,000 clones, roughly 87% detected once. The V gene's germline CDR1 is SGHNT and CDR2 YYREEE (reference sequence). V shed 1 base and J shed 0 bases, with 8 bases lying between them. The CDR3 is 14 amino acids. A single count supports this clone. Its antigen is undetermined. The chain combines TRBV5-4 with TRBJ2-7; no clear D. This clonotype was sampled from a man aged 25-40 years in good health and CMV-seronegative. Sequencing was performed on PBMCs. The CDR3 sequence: CASSLLGPSYEQYF. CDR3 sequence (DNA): TGTGCCAGCAGCTTGCTGGGCCCCTCCTACGAGCAGTACTTC.